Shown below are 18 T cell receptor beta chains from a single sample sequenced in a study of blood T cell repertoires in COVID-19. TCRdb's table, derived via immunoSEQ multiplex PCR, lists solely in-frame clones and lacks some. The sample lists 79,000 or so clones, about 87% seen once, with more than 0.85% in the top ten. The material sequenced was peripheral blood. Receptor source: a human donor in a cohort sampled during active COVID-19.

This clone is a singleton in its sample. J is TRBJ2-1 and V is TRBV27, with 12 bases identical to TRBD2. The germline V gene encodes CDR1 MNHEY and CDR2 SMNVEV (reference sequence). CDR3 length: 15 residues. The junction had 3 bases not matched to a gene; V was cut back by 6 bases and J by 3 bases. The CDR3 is CASRLAGGGYNEQFF. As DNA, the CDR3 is TGTGCCAGCAGGCTAGCGGGAGGGGGCTACAATGAGCAGTTCTTC.

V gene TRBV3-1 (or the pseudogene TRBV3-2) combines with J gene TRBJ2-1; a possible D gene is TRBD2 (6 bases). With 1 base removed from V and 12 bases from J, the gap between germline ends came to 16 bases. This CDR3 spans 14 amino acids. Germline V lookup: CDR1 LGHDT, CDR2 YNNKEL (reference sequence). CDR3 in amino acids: CASSQGRDSAAQFF. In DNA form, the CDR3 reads TGTGCCAGCAGCCAAGGGAGGGACTCAGCGGCGCAGTTCTTC.

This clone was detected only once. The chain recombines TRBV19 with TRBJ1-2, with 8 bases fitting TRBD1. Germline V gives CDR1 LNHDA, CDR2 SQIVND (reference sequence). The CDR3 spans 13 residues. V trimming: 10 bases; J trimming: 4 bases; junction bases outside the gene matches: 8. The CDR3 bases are TGTGCCACCGGGACAGGACGAATCTATGGCTACACCTTC. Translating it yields CATGTGRIYGYTF.

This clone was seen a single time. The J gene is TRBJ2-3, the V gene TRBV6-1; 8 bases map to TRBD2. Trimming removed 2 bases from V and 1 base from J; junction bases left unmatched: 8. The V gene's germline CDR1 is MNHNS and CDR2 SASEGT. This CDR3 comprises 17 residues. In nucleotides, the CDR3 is TGTGCCAGCAGTGAACTAGGACTAGCAATTGGCACAGATACGCAGTATTTT. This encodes CASSELGLAIGTDTQYF.

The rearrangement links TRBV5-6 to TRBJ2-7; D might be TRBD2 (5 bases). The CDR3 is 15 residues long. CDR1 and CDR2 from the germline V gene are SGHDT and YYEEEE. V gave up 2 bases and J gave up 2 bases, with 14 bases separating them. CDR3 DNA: TGTGCCAGCAGCTTAGGTGGACTCCGACCCTACGAGCAGTACTTC. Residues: CASSLGGLRPYEQYF.

CDR3 sequence: CASSTGGTEAFF. DNA for the CDR3: TGTGCCAGCAGTACCGGAGGAACTGAAGCTTTCTTT. V is TRBV6-2 or TRBV6-3 and J is TRBJ1-1; D uncertain. Germline loops: CDR1 MNHEY, CDR2 SVGEGT. CDR3 length equals 12 residues. V lost 5 bases and J lost 5, with 9 bases in between.

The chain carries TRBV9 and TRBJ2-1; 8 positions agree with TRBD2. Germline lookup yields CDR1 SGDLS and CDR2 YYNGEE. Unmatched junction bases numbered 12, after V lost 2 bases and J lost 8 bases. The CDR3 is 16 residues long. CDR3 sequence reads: CASSVLGTSNGDEQFF. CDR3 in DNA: TGTGCCAGCAGCGTCCTCGGGACTAGTAACGGGGATGAGCAGTTCTTC. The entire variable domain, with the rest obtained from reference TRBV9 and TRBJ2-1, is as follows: DSGVTQTPKHLITATGQRVTLRCSPRSGDLSVYWYQQSLDQGLQFLIQYYNGEERAKGNILERFSAQQFPDLHSELNLSSLELGDSALYFCASSVLGTSNGDEQFFGPGTRLTVL.

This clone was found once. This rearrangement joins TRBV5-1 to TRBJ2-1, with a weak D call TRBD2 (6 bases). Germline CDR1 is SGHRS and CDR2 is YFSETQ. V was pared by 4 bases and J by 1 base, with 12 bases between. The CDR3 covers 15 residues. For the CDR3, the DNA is TGCGCCAGCAGCCGGACCGGGACTTCCTACAATGAGCAGTTCTTC. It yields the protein CASSRTGTSYNEQFF.

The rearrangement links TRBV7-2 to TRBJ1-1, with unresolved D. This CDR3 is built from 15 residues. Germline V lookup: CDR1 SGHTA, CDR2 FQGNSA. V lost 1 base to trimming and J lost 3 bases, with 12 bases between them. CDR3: CASSLGGRDHTEAFF. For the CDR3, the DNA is TGTGCCAGCAGCTTAGGAGGCCGCGATCACACTGAAGCTTTCTTT.

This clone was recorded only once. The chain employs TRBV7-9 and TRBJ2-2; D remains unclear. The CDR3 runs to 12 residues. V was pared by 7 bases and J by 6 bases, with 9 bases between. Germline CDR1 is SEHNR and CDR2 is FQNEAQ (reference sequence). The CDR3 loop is CASTSLSGELFF. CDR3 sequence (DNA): TGTGCCAGCACCTCCCTCTCCGGGGAGCTGTTTTTT.

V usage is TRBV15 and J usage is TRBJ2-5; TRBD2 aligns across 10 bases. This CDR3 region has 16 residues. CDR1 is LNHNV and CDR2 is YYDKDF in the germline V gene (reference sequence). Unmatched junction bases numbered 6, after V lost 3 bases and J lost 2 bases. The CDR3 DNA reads TGTGCCACCAGCAGGGCCGGGACTAGCGCACAAGAGACCCAGTACTTC. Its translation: CATSRAGTSAQETQYF.

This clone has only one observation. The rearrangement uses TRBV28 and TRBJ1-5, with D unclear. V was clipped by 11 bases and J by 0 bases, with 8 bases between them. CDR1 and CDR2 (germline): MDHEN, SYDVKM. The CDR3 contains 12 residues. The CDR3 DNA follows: TGTGCCGCGGCGAATAGCAATCAGCCCCAGCATTTT. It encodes CAAANSNQPQHF.

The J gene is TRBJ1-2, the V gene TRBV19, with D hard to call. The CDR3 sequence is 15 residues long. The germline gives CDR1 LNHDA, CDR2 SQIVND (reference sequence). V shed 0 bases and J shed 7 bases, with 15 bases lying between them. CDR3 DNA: TGTGCCAGTAGTATAGATCAGGAATCTTATCGTGGCTACACCTTC. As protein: CASSIDQESYRGYTF.

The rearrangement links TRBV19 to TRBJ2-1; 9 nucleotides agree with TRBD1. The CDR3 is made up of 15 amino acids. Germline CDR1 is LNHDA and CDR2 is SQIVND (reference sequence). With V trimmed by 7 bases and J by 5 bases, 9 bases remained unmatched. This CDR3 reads CASNWGGTGNNEQFF. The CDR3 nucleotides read TGTGCCAGTAATTGGGGAGGGACAGGGAACAATGAGCAGTTCTTC.

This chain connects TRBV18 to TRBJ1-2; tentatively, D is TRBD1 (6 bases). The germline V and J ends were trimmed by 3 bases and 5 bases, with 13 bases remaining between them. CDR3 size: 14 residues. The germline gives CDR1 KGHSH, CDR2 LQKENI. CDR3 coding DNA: TGTGCCAGCTCACCCGGACAGAGTCTATATGGCTACACCTTC. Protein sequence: CASSPGQSLYGYTF.

CDR3 residues: CAISDRVVYGYTF. CDR3 bases: TGTGCCATCAGTGACAGGGTGGTCTATGGCTACACCTTC. The V call is TRBV10-3, the J call TRBJ1-2, with D maybe TRBD1 (5 bases). V shed 3 bases and J shed 4 bases, with 9 bases lying between them. CDR1 ENHRY and CDR2 SYGVKD come from the germline V gene. The CDR3 totals 13 residues.

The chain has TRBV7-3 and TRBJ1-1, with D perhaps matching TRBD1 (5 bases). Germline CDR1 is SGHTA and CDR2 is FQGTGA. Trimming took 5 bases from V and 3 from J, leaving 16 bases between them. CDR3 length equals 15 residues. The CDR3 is CASSRSRAGYTEAFF. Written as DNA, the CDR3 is TGTGCCAGCAGCCGAAGCAGGGCGGGGTACACTGAAGCTTTCTTT.

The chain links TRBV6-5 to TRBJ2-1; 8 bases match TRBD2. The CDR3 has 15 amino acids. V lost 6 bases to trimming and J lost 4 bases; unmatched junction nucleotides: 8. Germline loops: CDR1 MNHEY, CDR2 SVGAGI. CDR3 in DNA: TGTGCCAGCAGCTTTACTAGCGGAGGATACAATGAGCAGTTCTTC. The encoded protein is CASSFTSGGYNEQFF.